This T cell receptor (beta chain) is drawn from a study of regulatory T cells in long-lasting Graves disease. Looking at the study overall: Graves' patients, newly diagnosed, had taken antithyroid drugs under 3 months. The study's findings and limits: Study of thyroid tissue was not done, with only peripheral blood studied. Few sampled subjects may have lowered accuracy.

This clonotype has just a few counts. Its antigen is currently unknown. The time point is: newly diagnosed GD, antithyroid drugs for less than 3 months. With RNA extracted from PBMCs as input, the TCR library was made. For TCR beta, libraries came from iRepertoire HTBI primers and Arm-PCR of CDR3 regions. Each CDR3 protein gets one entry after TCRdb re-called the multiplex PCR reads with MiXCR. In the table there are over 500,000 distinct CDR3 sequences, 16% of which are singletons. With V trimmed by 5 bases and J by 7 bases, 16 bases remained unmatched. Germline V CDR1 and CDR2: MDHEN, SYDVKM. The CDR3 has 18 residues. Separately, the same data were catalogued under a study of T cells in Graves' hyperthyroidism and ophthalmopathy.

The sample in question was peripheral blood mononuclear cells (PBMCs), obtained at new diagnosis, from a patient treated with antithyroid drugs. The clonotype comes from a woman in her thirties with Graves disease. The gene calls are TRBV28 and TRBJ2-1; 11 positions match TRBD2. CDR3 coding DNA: TGTGCCAGCAGTCGTGCTGGGACTAGCGGACGCCGGGGGAATGAGCAGTTCTTC. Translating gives CASSRAGTSGRRGNEQFF.